This entry lists 5 T cell receptor beta chains sequenced from one sample in a study of blood T cells in healthy people across ages. Sample-barcoded 5' priming and a J-beta primer mix drove a second PCR of roughly 6 to 12 cycles. TCRdb recomputed calls from the 5' RACE reads with MiXCR, one row per CDR3 protein. This table has approximately 900,000 distinct CDR3 sequences, around 46% appearing once. Material for sequencing was blood. These receptors all come from a man between 25 and 39 years old in good health.

The CDR3 region is CAPVQGYGYTF. The CDR3 bases are TGTGCCCCGGTCCAAGGCTATGGCTACACCTTC. The chain combines TRBV27 with TRBJ1-2; D ambiguous. V shed 11 bases and J shed 4 bases, with 11 bases lying between them. The CDR3 has 11 residues. Germline-derived CDR1 and CDR2 are MNHEY and SMNVEV (reference sequence).

This clonotype was found a few times. V gene TRBV28 combines with J gene TRBJ1-2, with TRBD1 identical over 7 bases. The V segment lost 0 bases and the J segment 2 bases; nucleotides outside the gene matches: 9. The CDR3 is 17 amino acids. Germline V gene sequence: CDR1 MDHEN, CDR2 SYDVKM. DNA for the CDR3: TGTGCCAGCAGTTTATGGAGCCCCCCGACAGGGAACTATGGCTACACCTTC. The encoded protein is CASSLWSPPTGNYGYTF.

The table lists this clonotype with a few counts. The chain has TRBV24-1 and TRBJ2-1; no firm D call. The CDR3 is 15 amino acids. Looked up from germline, CDR1 is KGHDR and CDR2 is SFDVKD. Trimming shortened V by 5 bases and J by 2 bases, and 12 bases separated the two germline ends. CDR3 bases: TGTGCCACCAGTGGGGTCGGCGGAGCCTACAATGAGCAGTTCTTC. Protein product: CATSGVGGAYNEQFF.

This chain links TRBV7-9 with TRBJ2-7; D gene unclear. This CDR3 is built from 14 residues. Germline V lookup: CDR1 SEHNR, CDR2 FQNEAQ (reference sequence). V dropped 3 bases and J dropped 2 bases, with 11 bases sitting between them. The CDR3 here is CASSFATSTYEQYF. DNA for the CDR3: TGTGCCAGCAGCTTCGCAACCTCAACCTACGAGCAGTACTTC. The full variable domain, with the rest looked up from reference TRBV7-9 and TRBJ2-7, is DTGVSQNPRHKITKRGQNVTFRCDPISEHNRLYWYRQTLGQGPEFLTYFQNEAQLEKSRLLSDRFSAERPKGSFSTLEIQRTEQGDSAMYLCASSFATSTYEQYFGPGTRLTVT.

The J gene is TRBJ2-3, the V gene TRBV15, with D perhaps being TRBD1 or TRBD2 (5 bases each). V lost 5 bases and J lost 4, with 10 bases in between. Germline lookup yields CDR1 LNHNV and CDR2 YYDKDF (reference sequence). This CDR3 region has 13 residues. The CDR3 protein is CATSWDRPDTQYF. DNA for the CDR3: TGTGCCACCAGCTGGGACCGACCAGATACGCAGTATTTT.